This T cell receptor beta chain was observed in a study of cytomegalovirus exposure and HLA in healthy donors. The PCR contained 60 Vbeta and 13 Jbeta primers. Using immunoSEQ multiplex PCR, the repertoire was profiled, and TCRdb retains in-frame clones only, with some absent. This table holds 85,000 to 100,000 clones, roughly 80% found once. Germline V gives CDR1 KGHSH, CDR2 LQKENI. Deletions cut 3 bases from V and 5 bases from J, with 11 bases between. The CDR3 extends over 14 amino acids. The J gene is TRBJ2-1, the V gene TRBV18; D perhaps matches TRBD2 (6 bases). The sequencing sample was made of PBMCs. This sequence originates from a man aged 50 or older in good health and CMV-seropositive. This CDR3 reads CASSPAAGNNEQFF. The CDR3 DNA reads TGTGCCAGCTCACCCGCGGCGGGGAACAATGAGCAGTTCTTC.